This record covers a single TCR beta chain. The CDR3 is 14 residues long. Germline-derived CDR1 and CDR2 are SGHTA and FQGNSA. The V end lost 2 bases, the J end lost 3 bases, and 11 bases lay between the germline ends. How the authors handled the data: Estimation of nucleated cell counts relied on the amplification of reference gene primers. Clones were read by immunoSEQ multiplex PCR, and TCRdb kept only the in-frame ones, dropping some. V, J and clone size reflect that table, while D and trimming were determined from the DNA. Among 350,000 to 400,000 clones listed, 86% were seen once. These data belong to a study of blood T cell repertoires in COVID-19. Study at large: Sites across the United States, Italy and Spain contributed samples from acute and convalescent COVID-19.

The receptor was isolated from a woman aged 60-75 years with COVID-19, enrolled during active disease. The sequencing input was peripheral blood. The chain joins TRBV7-2 to TRBJ2-7; a possible D gene is TRBD1 (5 bases). Here the CDR3 reads CASSLQGSDYEQYF. CDR3 coding DNA: TGTGCCAGCAGCTTACAGGGTTCAGACTACGAGCAGTACTTC.